The 24 T cell receptor beta chains reported below all come from one sample, sequenced in a study of PD-1 blockade in classical Hodgkin lymphoma. Using immunoSEQ multiplex PCR, the repertoire was profiled, and TCRdb retains in-frame clones only, with some absent. There are about 24,000 clones in the sample; 60% to 80% occur only once, and around 21% lies in the top ten. Time point here: cycle 4 day 1 (C4D1), after 6 weeks of nivolumab. Each patient's relapse followed autologous stem cell transplantation, and brentuximab vedotin exposure varied. The sample was peripheral blood mononuclear cells (PBMCs), taken before the fourth cycle of nivolumab. The receptors shown here come from a human donor with classical Hodgkin lymphoma.

This chain connects TRBV7-2 to TRBJ2-3, with D tentatively TRBD1 or TRBD2 (5 bases each). This CDR3 is built from 14 residues. The germline V and J ends were trimmed by 3 bases and 3 bases, with 10 bases remaining between them. Germline CDR1 SGHTA, CDR2 FQGNSA. The CDR3 loop reads CASSFRGETDTQYF. DNA of the CDR3: TGTGCCAGCAGCTTCCGGGGCGAAACAGATACGCAGTATTTT.

The J gene is TRBJ2-7, the V gene TRBV21-1; the table's D call TRBD2 went unverified against the DNA. TRBV21-1 is shown as a pseudogene. This CDR3 is 14 amino acids long. The CDR3 bases are TGTGCCAGCAGCAAAGGAACTAGACTCCACGAGCAGTACTTC. Protein sequence: CASSKGTRLHEQYF.

The chain has TRBV10-3 and TRBJ2-2; possible D gene TRBD2, 5 bases. The CDR3 runs 14 residues. Per the germline V gene, CDR1 is ENHRY and CDR2 is SYGVKD. Trimming pared 4 bases from V and 0 bases from J, leaving 6 bases between. As DNA, the CDR3 is TGTGCCATCAGTGCGGGAACGAACACCGGGGAGCTGTTTTTT. Protein: CAISAGTNTGELFF.

The rearrangement uses TRBV9 and TRBJ1-1; 10 positions agree with TRBD1. V shed 4 bases and J 3 bases; nucleotides not matched to a gene: 6. The length of the CDR3 is 15 residues. Germline V gene lookup returns CDR1 SGDLS and CDR2 YYNGEE. The CDR3 sequence is CASSPDRGYDTEAFF. The CDR3 DNA is TGTGCCAGCAGCCCGGACAGGGGGTATGACACTGAAGCTTTCTTT.

This chain connects TRBV7-2 to TRBJ2-5, with 8 bases lining up with TRBD2. TRBJ2-7 matches the DNA end more closely, so the J call is doubtful. Germline V lookup: CDR1 SGHTA, CDR2 FQGNSA. The CDR3 spans 16 residues. CDR3 in DNA: TGTGCCAGCAGCTTAAGTCTAGGTCGGGAGGGCTACGAGCAGTACTTC. This gives the protein CASSLSLGREGYEQYF.

Notes on this clone: The conserved final phenylalanine or tryptophan is absent from the CDR3, which likely points to a read error. The DNA is left out, because the CDR3 cannot be placed on it with certainty; the CDR3 is given as TCRdb lists it. The CDR3 protein is CASSEESITL. V gene TRBV6-5 combines with J gene TRBJ2-7; the D segment call TRBD2 is taken from the table without a DNA check. The CDR3 adds up to 10 amino acids, both ends counted. The germline V gene has CDR1 MNHEY and CDR2 SVGAGI.

The gene calls are TRBV5-6 and TRBJ2-1, with 8 bases identical to TRBD1. There are 16 residues in the CDR3. CDR1 SGHDT and CDR2 YYEEEE come from the germline V gene. The trim removed 0 bases at V and 6 bases at J, leaving 8 bases unmatched. This chain's CDR3 is CASSLATGGSANEQFF. CDR3 DNA sequence: TGTGCCAGCAGCTTGGCTACAGGGGGATCTGCCAATGAGCAGTTCTTC. Complete variable domain (other parts from reference TRBV5-6 and TRBJ2-1): DAGVTQSPTHLIKTRGQQVTLRCSPKSGHDTVSWYQQALGQGPQFIFQYYEEEERQRGNFPDRFSGHQFPNYSSELNVNALLLGDSALYLCASSLATGGSANEQFFGPGTRLTVL.

The V gene is TRBV11-2, the J gene TRBJ1-6, with a possible D match to TRBD1 (5 bases). There are 15 residues in the CDR3. V was trimmed by 0 bases and J by 10 bases, leaving 13 bases between them. Per germline, CDR1 SGHAT and CDR2 FQNNGV. The CDR3 is CASSLEAGTGSPLHF. For the CDR3, the DNA is TGTGCCAGCAGCTTAGAGGCAGGGACGGGATCACCCCTCCACTTT. The variable domain in full, completed from reference TRBV11-2 and TRBJ1-6, reads EAGVAQSPRYKIIEKRQSVAFWCNPISGHATLYWYQQILGQGPKLLIQFQNNGVVDDSQLPKDRFSAERLKGVDSTLKIQPAKLEDSAVYLCASSLEAGTGSPLHFGNGTRLTVT.

This chain uses TRBV7-2 with TRBJ1-5; D not resolved. The CDR3 extends over 13 amino acids. V lost 2 bases and J lost 4, with 6 bases in between. Germline V lookup: CDR1 SGHTA, CDR2 FQGNSA. CDR3 in DNA: TGTGCCAGCAGCTTATGGCAGAATCAGCCCCAGCATTTT. Its translation: CASSLWQNQPQHF.

The V call is TRBV2, the J call TRBJ1-5; 9 bases are shared with TRBD1. Unmatched junction bases numbered 9, after V lost 6 bases and J lost 6 bases. Germline V gives CDR1 SNHLY, CDR2 FYNNEI. The CDR3 has 15 residues. The CDR3 nucleotides are TGTGCCAGCAGACGGGACAGGGAAGGACTTCAGCCCCAGCATTTT. Translation: CASRRDREGLQPQHF.

The chain combines TRBV7-9 with TRBJ1-1, with TRBD1 identical over 7 bases. The germline V gene encodes CDR1 SEHNR and CDR2 FQNEAQ (reference sequence). With 6 bases clipped from V and 0 bases from J, the junction kept 7 bases outside the gene matches. The CDR3 runs to 15 residues. CDR3 amino acids: CASSPATGMNTEAFF. CDR3 sequence (DNA): TGTGCCAGCAGTCCCGCGACAGGGATGAACACTGAAGCTTTCTTT. Complete variable domain (other parts from reference TRBV7-9 and TRBJ1-1): DTGVSQNPRHKITKRGQNVTFRCDPISEHNRLYWYRQTLGQGPEFLTYFQNEAQLEKSRLLSDRFSAERPKGSFSTLEIQRTEQGDSAMYLCASSPATGMNTEAFFGQGTRLTVV.

This chain connects TRBV11-3 to TRBJ1-1; weak D call: TRBD1 (5 bases). V gave up 4 bases and J gave up 1 base, with 13 bases separating them. Germline CDR1 SGHNT, CDR2 YENEEA. The CDR3 totals 15 residues. CDR3 amino acids: CASSWAGLPNTEAFF. Written as DNA, the CDR3 is TGTGCCAGCAGCTGGGCGGGACTCCCGAACACTGAAGCTTTCTTT.

This chain links TRBV6-5 with TRBJ2-1, with TRBD2 matching 9 bases. Germline CDR1 reads MNHEY; CDR2 reads SVGAGI. V was pared by 0 bases and J by 8 bases, with 2 bases of the junction left unmatched. The CDR3 extends over 14 amino acids. The CDR3 loop reads CASSYSRTSDEQFF. The CDR3 bases are TGTGCCAGCAGTTACTCGAGGACTAGCGATGAGCAGTTCTTC.

By share, this clone ranks as medium-sized (0.01 to 0.1%). V gene TRBV2 combines with J gene TRBJ1-4, with TRBD1 matching 10 bases. Germline assignment: CDR1 SNHLY and CDR2 FYNNEI. The CDR3 runs 15 residues. Losses at the gene ends were 2 bases for V and 6 bases for J; bases not matched to a gene: 3. The CDR3 nucleotides read TGTGCCAGCAGTGAATTTGGGACAGGGGATGAAAAACTGTTTTTT. Amino acids: CASSEFGTGDEKLFF.

The chain has TRBV5-1 and TRBJ2-7, with TRBD1 identical over 7 bases. This CDR3 has 12 residues. From germline, CDR1 is SGHRS and CDR2 YFSETQ. V shed 4 bases and J 3 bases; nucleotides not matched to a gene: 1. In DNA, the CDR3 is TGCGCCAGCAGCCGGGACAGCTACGAGCAGTACTTC. It specifies CASSRDSYEQYF. Complete variable domain (other parts from reference TRBV5-1 and TRBJ2-7): KAGVTQTPRYLIKTRGQQVTLSCSPISGHRSVSWYQQTPGQGLQFLFEYFSETQRNKGNFPGRFSGRQFSNSRSEMNVSTLELGDSALYLCASSRDSYEQYFGPGTRLTVT.

This clone appeared a single time. The V gene is TRBV6-1, the J gene TRBJ1-2; TRBD1 aligns across 7 bases. The CDR3 extends over 13 amino acids. Per the germline V gene, CDR1 is MNHNS and CDR2 is SASEGT. With V trimmed by 7 bases and J by 4 bases, 6 bases remained unmatched. The chain's CDR3 is CASMDRTSYGYTF. The CDR3 bases are TGTGCCAGCATGGACAGGACCAGCTATGGCTACACCTTC.

The chain joins TRBV9 to TRBJ2-1, with a possible D match to TRBD1 (5 bases). This CDR3 region has 17 residues. V shed 2 bases and J shed 1 base, with 16 bases lying between them. Germline loops: CDR1 SGDLS, CDR2 YYNGEE. CDR3 protein: CASSVLLSTASYNEQFF. CDR3 coding DNA: TGTGCCAGCAGCGTCCTCCTATCGACAGCTTCCTACAATGAGCAGTTCTTC.

This sequence joins TRBV5-6 and TRBJ1-5; weak D call: TRBD1 (6 bases). CDR1 SGHDT and CDR2 YYEEEE come from the germline V gene. V lost 4 bases and J 0 bases, leaving 20 bases between the germline ends. This CDR3 comprises 18 residues. CDR3 DNA: TGTGCCAGCAGCCGGAGGGTATGGGGGGACAATAGCAATCAGCCCCAGCATTTT. Translated, it gives CASSRRVWGDNSNQPQHF.

The rearrangement uses TRBV7-6 and TRBJ1-2; D perhaps matches TRBD1 (6 bases). The CDR3 has 14 residues. Per germline, CDR1 SGHVS and CDR2 FNYEAQ. Deletions cut 1 base from V and 4 bases from J, with 10 bases between. CDR3 DNA: TGTGCCAGCAGCTTAGAGCCAGGGGCCTATGGCTACACCTTC. It codes for CASSLEPGAYGYTF.

The rearrangement joins TRBV6-5 to TRBJ1-6, with D unresolved. The CDR3 runs 13 residues. Trimming left V 6 bases short and J 10 bases short, with 13 bases between. Germline V gene lookup returns CDR1 MNHEY and CDR2 SVGAGI. The DNA for the CDR3 is TGTGCCAGCAGCCTGGATCTTTTATCACCCCTCCACTTT. Translating it yields CASSLDLLSPLHF.

The sample holds one count of this clone. The V call is TRBV4-3, the J call TRBJ1-1, with unresolved D. The CDR3 consists of 13 residues. Between the trimmed V and J ends, which lost 5 bases and 6 bases, there was a span of 13 bases. Germline CDR1 LGHNA, CDR2 YSLEER. CDR3 residues: CASSSAGYAEAFF. DNA for the CDR3: TGCGCCAGCAGCTCAGCAGGTTACGCTGAAGCTTTCTTT.

The V call is TRBV7-3, the J call TRBJ2-3; 9 bases match TRBD2. CDR3 size: 15 residues. Germline assignment: CDR1 SGHTA and CDR2 FQGTGA. J gave up 6 bases and V 1 base, and 5 bases lay outside the gene matches. The CDR3 protein is CASSLNSGGGDTQYF. CDR3 nucleotides: TGTGCCAGCAGCTTAAATAGCGGGGGCGGGGATACGCAGTATTTT.

The V call is TRBV29-1, the J call TRBJ2-3; weak D call: TRBD2 (5 bases). CDR1 and CDR2 from the germline V gene are SQVTM and ANQGSEA. The length of the CDR3 is 13 residues. The CDR3 is CREVERSTDTQYF. CDR3 coding DNA: TGCAGAGAGGTCGAGCGGTCCACAGATACGCAGTATTTT.

V and J are TRBV19 and TRBJ1-5; the D gene is possibly TRBD1 (6 bases). The CDR3 spans 16 residues. Germline V gene data show CDR1 as LNHDA and CDR2 as SQIVND (reference sequence). Between the trimmed V and J ends, which lost 3 bases and 4 bases, there was a span of 16 bases. CDR3 residues: CASSIHYDRLNQPQHF. The CDR3 nucleotides read TGTGCCAGTAGTATCCACTACGACAGGTTGAATCAGCCCCAGCATTTT.